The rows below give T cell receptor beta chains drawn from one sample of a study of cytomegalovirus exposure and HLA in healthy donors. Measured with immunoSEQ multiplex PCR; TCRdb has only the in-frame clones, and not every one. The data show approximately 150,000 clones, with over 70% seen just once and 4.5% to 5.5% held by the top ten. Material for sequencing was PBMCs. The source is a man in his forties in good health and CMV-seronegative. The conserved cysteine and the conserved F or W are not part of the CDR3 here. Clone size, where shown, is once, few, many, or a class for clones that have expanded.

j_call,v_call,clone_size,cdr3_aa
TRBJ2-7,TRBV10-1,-,ASSPTGGTYEQY
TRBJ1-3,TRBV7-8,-,ASSSYGNTIY
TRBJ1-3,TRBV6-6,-,ASSYGTGAQGNTIY
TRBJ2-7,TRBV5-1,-,ASSLASGNSYEQY
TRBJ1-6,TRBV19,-,ASSIALDRGSSPLH
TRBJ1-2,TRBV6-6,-,ASTPTGPTNYGYT
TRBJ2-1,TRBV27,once,ASSSSGGASYNEQF
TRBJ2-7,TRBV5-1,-,ASSPPGRGSGEQY
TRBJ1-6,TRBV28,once,ASKTGANNSPLH
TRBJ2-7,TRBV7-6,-,ASSLAGGLGEQY
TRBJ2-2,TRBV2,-,ASSGDRVLSGELF
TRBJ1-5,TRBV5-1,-,ASSFGEQDQPQH
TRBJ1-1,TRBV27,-,ASSLRSDTEAF
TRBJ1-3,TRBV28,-,ASSPRQTGNTIY
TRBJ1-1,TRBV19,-,ASSANLRAF
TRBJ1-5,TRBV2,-,ASSRQGDRGNQPQH
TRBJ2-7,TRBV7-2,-,ASSSPAALAGGLRYEQY
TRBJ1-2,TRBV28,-,ASSFPGQGGGYT
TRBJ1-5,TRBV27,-,ASRRGGQPQH
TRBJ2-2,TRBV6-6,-,LTRDTNTGELF
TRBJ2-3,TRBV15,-,ATSRLYRGQSDTQY
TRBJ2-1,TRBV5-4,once,ASSFRTGSNEQF
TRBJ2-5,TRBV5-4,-,ASSLMSGGNQETQY
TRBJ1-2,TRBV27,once,ASTFSGTGGQGYT
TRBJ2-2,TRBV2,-,ASSEVQGADTGELF
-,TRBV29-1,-,SVEIESSYEQY
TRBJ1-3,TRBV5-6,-,ASSLASGNTIY
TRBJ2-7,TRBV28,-,ASTPRRGQGDEQY
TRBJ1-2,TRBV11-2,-,ASSSHRDGYT
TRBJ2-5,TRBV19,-,ASSILGSGGRETQY
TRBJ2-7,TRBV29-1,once,SVPIGRGGYEQY
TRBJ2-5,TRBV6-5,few,ASSYRDWLQETQY
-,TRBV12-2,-,ASRLGYEQY
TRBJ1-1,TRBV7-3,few,ASSFNLRGLDTEAF
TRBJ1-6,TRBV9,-,ASSVVDSLNSPLH
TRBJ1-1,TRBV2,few,ASSVYRVRTEAF
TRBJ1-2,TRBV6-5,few,ASSYSRTGKGYGYT
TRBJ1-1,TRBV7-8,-,ASSSGQLDTEAF
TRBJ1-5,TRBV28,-,ASSLYVGGGNQPQH
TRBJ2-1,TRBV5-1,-,ASSLDAGSGDEQF
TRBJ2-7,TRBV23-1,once,ASRQGINEQY
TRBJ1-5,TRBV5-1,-,ASSSDRVGQPQH
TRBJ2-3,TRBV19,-,ASSIVVEAPDTQY
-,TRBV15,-,ATSKAGGSYEQY
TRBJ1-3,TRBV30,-,AWRSGAGNTIY
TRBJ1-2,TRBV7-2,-,ASSLARTENYGYT
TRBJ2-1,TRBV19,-,ASSIDWRGASYNEQF
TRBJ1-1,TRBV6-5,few,ASSYGQLNTEAF
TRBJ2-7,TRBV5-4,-,ASSSGQNRYEQY
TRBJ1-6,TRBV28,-,ASSFAGQGDNSPLH
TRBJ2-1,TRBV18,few,ASSPGGTYNEQF
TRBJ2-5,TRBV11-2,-,ASSLPNRYQETQY
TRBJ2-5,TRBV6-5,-,ASSYLGQGQETQY